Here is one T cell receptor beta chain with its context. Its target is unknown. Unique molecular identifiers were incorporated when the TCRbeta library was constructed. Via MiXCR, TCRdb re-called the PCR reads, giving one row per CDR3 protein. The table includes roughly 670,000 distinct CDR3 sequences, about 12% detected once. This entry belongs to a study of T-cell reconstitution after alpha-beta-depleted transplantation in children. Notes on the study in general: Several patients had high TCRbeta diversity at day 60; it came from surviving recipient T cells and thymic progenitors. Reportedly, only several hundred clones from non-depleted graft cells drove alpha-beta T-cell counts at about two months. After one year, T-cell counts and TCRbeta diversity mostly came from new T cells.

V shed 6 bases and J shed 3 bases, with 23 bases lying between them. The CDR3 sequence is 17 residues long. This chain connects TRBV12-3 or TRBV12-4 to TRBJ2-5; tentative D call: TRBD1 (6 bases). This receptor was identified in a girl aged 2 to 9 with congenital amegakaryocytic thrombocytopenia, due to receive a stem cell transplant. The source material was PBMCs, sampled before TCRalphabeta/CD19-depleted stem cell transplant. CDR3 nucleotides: TGTGCCAGCAGGAACCGTGAGGGCTGGACAGCCGAAGAGACCCAGTACTTC. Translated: CASRNREGWTAEETQYF.